Shown below are 22 T cell receptor beta chains from a single sample sequenced in a study of cytomegalovirus exposure and HLA in healthy donors. The PCR was carried out with 60 Vbeta primers and 13 Jbeta primers. Libraries were prepared by immunoSEQ multiplex PCR; TCRdb keeps only in-frame clonotypes and omits some of them. Of around 150,000 clones listed, over 75% are singletons. Sequenced sample: PBMCs. The source of these receptors is a woman aged 25 to 39 in good health and CMV-seronegative.

The chain has TRBV29-1 and TRBJ2-5; the D gene is possibly TRBD1 (5 bases). With 2 bases removed from V and 4 bases from J, the gap between germline ends came to 11 bases. The CDR3 runs to 13 residues. Germline V gene lookup returns CDR1 SQVTM and CDR2 ANQGSEA. The CDR3 region has the DNA TGCAGCGTTGAAAGGGCAGGGCGAGAGACCCAGTACTTC. Translation: CSVERAGRETQYF.

The CDR3 reads CASSLDRVKQFF. The CDR3 DNA follows: TGTGCCAGCAGCTTGGACAGGGTAAAGCAGTTCTTC. V gene TRBV5-4 combines with J gene TRBJ2-1; D may be TRBD1 (6 bases). Germline CDR1 and CDR2: SGHNT and YYREEE (reference sequence). The length of the CDR3 is 12 residues. V gave up 0 bases and J gave up 11 bases, with 9 bases separating them. Looking up the rest from reference TRBV5-4 and TRBJ2-1 gives the full variable domain: ETGVTQSPTHLIKTRGQQVTLRCSSQSGHNTVSWYQQALGQGPQFIFQYYREEENGRGNFPPRFSGLQFPNYSSELNVNALELDDSALYLCASSLDRVKQFFGPGTRLTVL.

This clone came up a few times. The chain uses TRBV5-4 and TRBJ2-7; D is undetermined. The V gene lost 1 base and the J gene lost 7 bases, with 9 bases spanning the gap. CDR3 length equals 12 residues. The germline V gene encodes CDR1 SGHNT and CDR2 YYREEE (reference sequence). The CDR3 sequence is CASSLFGREQYF. The CDR3 DNA sequence: TGTGCCAGCAGCTTGTTTGGTCGGGAGCAGTACTTC.

The chain uses TRBV6-4 and TRBJ1-1; weak D call: TRBD1 (5 bases). Germline V gives CDR1 MRHNA, CDR2 SNTAGT. Trimming took off 4 bases at V and 0 bases at J, with 6 bases between the two ends. This CDR3 has 13 residues. The CDR3 bases are TGTGCCAGCAGTGGACAGCTGAACACTGAAGCTTTCTTT. It encodes CASSGQLNTEAFF.

The chain uses TRBV11-3 and TRBJ2-1; 7 nucleotides match TRBD1. The CDR3 spans 14 residues. Germline V gene data show CDR1 as SGHNT and CDR2 as YENEEA. Trimming cost V 5 bases and J 6 bases; bases outside gene matches: 7. CDR3 loop: CASSARTGGNEQFF. The DNA for the CDR3 is TGTGCCAGCAGCGCGAGGACAGGAGGCAATGAGCAGTTCTTC.

This clone was found once. The V and J genes are TRBV2 and TRBJ2-3; TRBD1 matches 7 bases. CDR3 size: 15 residues. CDR1 and CDR2 from the germline V gene are SNHLY and FYNNEI. V gave up 4 bases and J gave up 3 bases; unmatched junction bases: 7. The DNA for the CDR3 is TGTGCCAGCAGTGCCGACAGGGTTCTTACAGATACGCAGTATTTT. Encoded protein: CASSADRVLTDTQYF.

The V call is TRBV19, the J call TRBJ2-1; D is possibly TRBD1 (5 bases). The CDR3 runs to 13 residues. V was clipped by 6 bases and J by 9 bases, with 15 bases between them. Germline V gives CDR1 LNHDA, CDR2 SQIVND (reference sequence). The CDR3 protein is CASRGIGVSEQFF. In nucleotides, the CDR3 is TGTGCCAGTAGGGGAATAGGGGTCTCTGAGCAGTTCTTC.

V gene TRBV29-1 combines with J gene TRBJ2-5, with D maybe TRBD1 (6 bases). Trimming stripped 4 bases from V and 5 bases from J, with 11 bases between. CDR1 and CDR2 from the germline V gene are SQVTM and ANQGSEA. The CDR3 is 12 residues long. CDR3 amino acids: CSVVSGAETQYF. DNA for the CDR3: TGCAGCGTTGTCTCAGGGGCCGAGACCCAGTACTTC.

This clone was detected only once. The chain employs TRBV29-1 and TRBJ1-3, with D unclear. The CDR3 extends over 15 amino acids. Germline CDR1 and CDR2: SQVTM and ANQGSEA. V gave up 1 base and J gave up 3 bases, with 13 bases separating them. CDR3 bases: TGCAGCGTTGAAGCGGTCGAGGGTTATGGAAACACCATATATTTT. Protein: CSVEAVEGYGNTIYF.

The J gene is TRBJ2-6, the V gene TRBV6-5; TRBD2 matches at 8 bases. Germline CDR1 reads MNHEY; CDR2 reads SVGAGI. The CDR3 contains 14 residues. Trimming at V came to 8 bases and at J to 4 bases, leaving 4 bases not matched to a gene. DNA for the CDR3: TGTGCCAGCTCAACGGGAGGGGGGGCCAACGTCCTGACTTTC. Its translation is CASSTGGGANVLTF.

The V gene is TRBV6-1, the J gene TRBJ2-7; D is unclear. The CDR3 has 13 residues. Germline CDR1 is MNHNS and CDR2 is SASEGT. V shed 2 bases and J shed 0 bases, with 5 bases lying between them. CDR3 sequence reads: CASSEQISYEQYF. For the CDR3, the DNA is TGTGCCAGCAGTGAACAGATCTCCTACGAGCAGTACTTC.

V gene TRBV7-3 combines with J gene TRBJ2-1; the D gene is possibly TRBD1 (5 bases). The V gene lost 5 bases and the J gene lost 5 bases, with 10 bases spanning the gap. Germline CDR1 is SGHTA and CDR2 is FQGTGA. The CDR3 is 13 amino acids. CDR3 DNA: TGTGCCAGCAGCCCGACAGATCACAATGAGCAGTTCTTC. This translates into CASSPTDHNEQFF.

V gene TRBV27 combines with J gene TRBJ2-5; TRBD1 might be the D (6 bases). The CDR3 spans 13 residues. Looked up from germline, CDR1 is MNHEY and CDR2 is SMNVEV (reference sequence). V lost 3 bases, J lost 5 bases, and 10 bases lay in between. In DNA form, the CDR3 reads TGTGCCAGCAGTTTCCAGGGGCGGGAGACCCAGTACTTC. Its translation is CASSFQGRETQYF.

The V and J genes are TRBV5-4 and TRBJ2-7, with D possibly being TRBD1 (6 bases). Looked up from germline, CDR1 is SGHNT and CDR2 is YYREEE (reference sequence). The ends were cut back, 4 bases at V and 7 bases at J, with 18 bases in the middle. This CDR3 comprises 14 residues. The CDR3 DNA is TGTGCCAGCAGCCCCGGGACACCCCGGCAAGAGCAGTACTTC. Amino acids: CASSPGTPRQEQYF.

J is TRBJ2-7 and V is TRBV5-5; the match to TRBD1 covers 7 bases. The V gene's germline CDR1 is SGHKS and CDR2 YYEKEE (reference sequence). The trim removed 4 bases at V and 3 bases at J, leaving 10 bases unmatched. This CDR3 contains 15 residues. DNA for the CDR3: TGTGCCAGCAGCATGACAGGGTTCGTAAACTACGAGCAGTACTTC. Protein: CASSMTGFVNYEQYF.

This sequence joins TRBV2 and TRBJ2-7; TRBD2 aligns across 7 bases. This CDR3 has 15 residues. In germline, CDR1 is SNHLY, CDR2 FYNNEI. The V and J ends lost 5 bases and 5 bases, in that order; junction bases with no gene match: 12. CDR3 residues: CASSLRLAGPDEQYF. In DNA form, the CDR3 reads TGTGCCAGCAGTCTACGACTAGCTGGGCCCGACGAGCAGTACTTC.

Concerning this clone itself: Germline and junction disagree at one end, which may indicate a read error. V and J are TRBV14 and TRBJ2-7; TRBD1 might be the D (6 bases). The V gene's germline CDR1 is SGHDN and CDR2 FVKESK. The CDR3 contains 13 residues. The CDR3 here is CASSLTSGTPQYF. The CDR3 coding sequence is TGTGCCAGCAGCCTCACCTCCGGGACACCTCAGTATTTC.

The sample holds one count of this clone. This chain links TRBV5-8 with TRBJ2-3, with 12 bases aligning to TRBD2. The CDR3 contains 16 residues. Germline assignment: CDR1 SGHTS and CDR2 YDEGEE. Losses at the gene ends were 6 bases for V and 4 bases for J; bases not matched to a gene: 9. In nucleotides, the CDR3 is TGTGCCAGCACTATTCTAGCGGGGGGGCTTGCAGATACGCAGTATTTT. Encoded protein: CASTILAGGLADTQYF.

This clone has more than one count but fewer than ten. The J gene is TRBJ1-4, the V gene TRBV2; the D is unclear. In germline, CDR1 is SNHLY, CDR2 FYNNEI. V lost 6 bases and J lost 8, with 10 bases in between. The CDR3 runs to 12 residues. The CDR3 spells CASRAGLEKLFF. DNA for the CDR3: TGTGCCAGCAGGGCGGGGTTGGAAAAACTGTTTTTT.

The rearrangement links TRBV7-9 to TRBJ1-2; D is uncertain. Germline values: CDR1 SEHNR, CDR2 FQNEAQ (reference sequence). V was shortened by 1 base and J by 8 bases, with 20 bases between the two germline ends. The CDR3 consists of 16 residues. The CDR3 region has the DNA TGTGCCAGCAGCTTAGGAGGCGGGGAGTCAAGAGGAGGCTACACCTTC. Residues: CASSLGGGESRGGYTF.

This clone was seen a few times. The chain links TRBV6-5 to TRBJ2-2; a possible D gene is TRBD1 (5 bases). The CDR3 has 16 residues. Germline CDR1 MNHEY, CDR2 SVGAGI. V lost 2 bases and J 4 bases, leaving 14 bases between the germline ends. CDR3 coding DNA: TGTGCCAGCAGTTACCGAGATCATAGGGGCACCGGGGAGCTGTTTTTT. Translation: CASSYRDHRGTGELFF.

V usage is TRBV9 and J usage is TRBJ1-2; D not resolved. The CDR3 runs to 14 residues. The germline V gene has CDR1 SGDLS and CDR2 YYNGEE. V gave up 3 bases and J gave up 8 bases, with 17 bases separating them. The CDR3 DNA follows: TGTGCCAGCAGCGCTACGGGATCTACGGGAGGCTACACCTTC. It translates to CASSATGSTGGYTF.